One and the same sample provided the 7 T cell receptor beta chains below, sequenced in a study of spatial heterogeneity in lung cancer. These receptors are not linked to any known antigen. Overall study results and limits: One measure, the expanded intratumoral alpha and beta TCR count, tracked tumor mutation counts.

TCRdb re-analysed the 5' RACE reads in MiXCR, keeping a single row per CDR3 protein. The sample holds 1,500 to 2,000 distinct CDR3 sequences, about 19% seen once. The time point was: sample taken at primary tumor resection. Sequencing used lung tumor tissue, obtained at surgery. These receptors all come from a male donor with early-stage non-small cell lung cancer.

By share, this clonotype counts as medium-sized. This chain's CDR3 is CASTGQGDTGELFF. The CDR3 DNA follows: TGTGCCAGTACCGGACAGGGGGACACCGGGGAGCTGTTTTTT. The chain couples TRBV19 to TRBJ2-2; TRBD1 aligns across 10 bases. Germline assignment: CDR1 LNHDA and CDR2 SQIVND (reference sequence). The V segment lost 7 bases and the J segment 3 bases; nucleotides outside the gene matches: 2. This CDR3 contains 14 residues.

The chain uses TRBV12-3 or TRBV12-4 and TRBJ1-4; TRBD1 aligns across 9 bases. V lost 2 bases to trimming and J lost 8 bases; unmatched junction nucleotides: 12. This CDR3 is built from 17 residues. This chain's CDR3 is CASSLNYMGQGEEKLFF. CDR3 coding DNA: TGTGCCAGCAGTTTAAACTACATGGGACAGGGTGAAGAAAAACTGTTTTTT.

The chain links TRBV20-1 to TRBJ2-3; TRBD1 matches 7 bases. Germline CDR1 is DFQATT and CDR2 is SNEGSKA (reference sequence). V was clipped by 5 bases and J by 0 bases; unmatched bases: 11. This CDR3 has 16 amino acids. The CDR3 loop is CSADGRDRASTDTQYF. The CDR3 nucleotides are TGCAGTGCTGATGGGAGAGACAGGGCGAGCACAGATACGCAGTATTTT.

By sample share, this clonotype is medium-sized. The rearrangement joins TRBV28 to TRBJ1-1, with TRBD1 matching over 7 bases. Germline CDR1 and CDR2: MDHEN and SYDVKM. The CDR3 sequence is 11 residues long. V lost 6 bases, J lost 7 bases, and 2 bases stayed unmatched. In DNA form, the CDR3 reads TGTGCCAGCAGATACAGGGGTGAAGCTTTCTTT. It specifies CASRYRGEAFF.

This clonotype is labeled medium-sized. This chain uses TRBV7-9 with TRBJ2-3; no definite D call. The CDR3 loop spans 17 amino acids. The V and J ends lost 4 bases and 3 bases respectively, with 20 bases between them. Germline CDR1 is SEHNR and CDR2 is FQNEAQ (reference sequence). The DNA for the CDR3 is TGTGCCAGCAGCTCAGTTCCACCCCTCCGATCGACAGATACGCAGTATTTT. Translation: CASSSVPPLRSTDTQYF.

This clonotype is classed as medium-sized. The genes are TRBV7-2 and TRBJ2-2, with a tentative D call TRBD1 (6 bases). V shed 5 bases and J shed 2 bases, with 9 bases lying between them. Germline CDR1 SGHTA, CDR2 FQGNSA. This CDR3 contains 14 residues. CDR3 nucleotides: TGTGCCAGCAGCCGGGACATTAACACCGGGGAGCTGTTTTTT. Residues: CASSRDINTGELFF.

This clonotype is classed as medium-sized. The CDR3 protein is CASSTPRGNTEAFF. The CDR3 region has the DNA TGTGCCAGCAGCACCCCCCGGGGCAACACTGAAGCTTTCTTT. V usage is TRBV5-6 and J usage is TRBJ1-1; possibly TRBD1 for D (5 bases). Germline V CDR1 and CDR2: SGHDT, YYEEEE. The CDR3 is made up of 14 amino acids. Trimming removed 4 bases from V and 2 bases from J, with 12 bases in between.